Below are 19 T cell receptor beta chains sequenced from a single sample in a study of ipilimumab plus nivolumab after autologous stem cell transplantation (dated by TCRdb to about 2021). The library was made by the immunoSEQ multiplex PCR assay. Drawn from immuneACCESS, this table holds only the in-frame rearrangements with V and J called that TCRdb kept. Clones are partly lost; checked studies trace under half to an unresolved V gene and leave the rest unexplained. This sample holds tens of thousands of clones; nearly 95% were observed only once. In total, the top ten clones hold 0.9% of the sample. The source material was PBMCs, sampled in a trial of ipilimumab plus nivolumab as post-transplant consolidation. The receptor set was obtained from a male donor with multiple myeloma.

This chain links TRBV9 with TRBJ2-1; either TRBD1 or TRBD2 may fit D (5 bases each). The CDR3 length is 13 residues. Trimming pared 8 bases from V and 4 bases from J, leaving 13 bases between. Germline V CDR1 and CDR2: SGDLS, YYNGEE. CDR3 in amino acids: CASGVGAYNEQFF. CDR3 nucleotides: TGTGCCAGTGGCGTCGGGGCTTACAATGAGCAGTTCTTC.

This rearrangement joins TRBV6-1 to TRBJ2-7, with a possible D match to TRBD2 (7 bases). Germline assignment: CDR1 MNHNS and CDR2 SASEGT. V was shortened by 6 bases and J by 0 bases, with 9 bases between the two germline ends. This CDR3 is built from 13 residues. The CDR3 here is CASRGGGSYEQYF. The CDR3 DNA follows: TGTGCCAGCAGGGGAGGGGGCTCCTACGAGCAGTACTTC.

V and J are TRBV4-2 and TRBJ2-3, with D uncertain. Germline V gives CDR1 LGHNA, CDR2 YNFKEQ. CDR3 length: 14 residues. Between the trimmed V and J ends, which lost 1 base and 0 bases, there was a span of 5 bases. The chain's CDR3 is CASSQAPSTDTQYF. Written as DNA, the CDR3 is TGTGCCAGCAGCCAAGCCCCTAGCACAGATACGCAGTATTTT.

This sequence joins TRBV28 and TRBJ2-7, with TRBD1 matching over 8 bases. J gave up 6 bases and V 4 bases, and 8 bases lay outside the gene matches. The germline CDR1 and CDR2 sequences are MDHEN and SYDVKM. The CDR3 has 14 amino acids. The chain's CDR3 is CASSSSRGRREQYF. The CDR3 bases are TGTGCCAGCAGTTCAAGCAGGGGGCGTCGCGAGCAGTACTTC.

The chain links TRBV7-2 to TRBJ2-5; no clear D. The germline V gene encodes CDR1 SGHTA and CDR2 FQGNSA. This CDR3 has 14 residues. V was clipped by 2 bases and J by 1 base, with 8 bases between them. The CDR3 bases are TGTGCCAGCAGCTTAAACTTGGGCCAAGAGACCCAGTACTTC. Residues: CASSLNLGQETQYF.

The V and J genes are TRBV7-2 and TRBJ2-7; 9 nucleotides match TRBD2. CDR1 SGHTA and CDR2 FQGNSA come from the germline V gene. This CDR3 spans 16 amino acids. J gave up 6 bases and V 3 bases, and 12 bases lay outside the gene matches. CDR3 DNA: TGTGCCAGCAGCTTTTCCCTGGCGGGGGGGCCGGGCGAGCAGTACTTC. It specifies CASSFSLAGGPGEQYF.

The V and J genes are TRBV6-6 and TRBJ1-3, with 8 bases identical to TRBD1. Germline V gene data show CDR1 as MNHNY and CDR2 as SVGAGI (reference sequence). V shed 6 bases, J shed 0 bases, and the junction held 7 bases outside the gene matches. The CDR3 is made up of 16 amino acids. The CDR3 protein is CASRPPGQVSGNTIYF. CDR3 bases: TGTGCCAGCAGGCCGCCGGGACAGGTCTCTGGAAACACCATATATTTT.

This clone was seen only once. The chain carries TRBV28 and TRBJ1-2; no clear D gene. The V and J ends lost 6 bases and 5 bases respectively, with 19 bases between them. CDR3 length: 15 amino acids. Germline V gene data show CDR1 as MDHEN and CDR2 as SYDVKM. The CDR3 sequence is CASSQRSRQPYGYTF. DNA of the CDR3: TGTGCCAGCAGCCAAAGGTCCCGCCAACCTTATGGCTACACCTTC.

The chain employs TRBV2 and TRBJ2-1, with 10 bases lining up with TRBD1. V shed 8 bases, J shed 8 bases, and the junction held 9 bases outside the gene matches. The CDR3 has 14 residues. Germline V gene sequence: CDR1 SNHLY, CDR2 FYNNEI. CDR3 sequence (DNA): TGTGCCAGCTCCTGGGACAGGGGTGTGGATGAGCAGTTCTTC. It codes for CASSWDRGVDEQFF.

V is TRBV4-3 and J is TRBJ2-7, with D possibly matching TRBD2 (6 bases). Germline V gives CDR1 LGHNA, CDR2 YSLEER. There are 14 residues in the CDR3. Trimming left V 2 bases short and J 6 bases short, with 14 bases between. Here the CDR3 reads CASSQLEGIGEQYF. The CDR3 DNA follows: TGCGCCAGCAGCCAATTGGAGGGGATAGGCGAGCAGTACTTC.

The chain employs TRBV9 and TRBJ2-6, with D unclear. CDR1 is SGDLS, CDR2 YYNGEE, per germline. V lost 1 base and J lost 4, with 6 bases in between. The CDR3 consists of 14 residues. The CDR3, as DNA: TGTGCCAGCAGCGTACCTGGAGGGGCCAACGTCCTGACTTTC. This encodes CASSVPGGANVLTF.

The gene calls are TRBV18 and TRBJ2-7, with 12 bases matching TRBD2. The CDR3 sequence is 17 residues long. V was pared by 4 bases and J by 1 base, with 8 bases of the junction left unmatched. CDR1 and CDR2 from the germline V gene are KGHSH and LQKENI. In nucleotides, the CDR3 is TGTGCCAGCTCACTAGGGACTAGCGGGTCGGGGTCCTACGAGCAGTACTTC. Translating it yields CASSLGTSGSGSYEQYF.

The V and J genes are TRBV7-3 and TRBJ1-3; D ambiguous. Germline CDR1 reads SGHTA; CDR2 reads FQGTGA. CDR3 length equals 13 residues. V was trimmed by 5 bases and J by 4 bases, leaving 9 bases between them. CDR3: CASSLQWGNTIYF. As DNA, the CDR3 is TGTGCCAGCAGCCTCCAATGGGGAAACACCATATATTTT.

J is TRBJ1-6 and V is TRBV30; perhaps TRBD1 as D (5 bases). The CDR3 is 14 residues long. CDR1 and CDR2 from the germline V gene are GTSNPN and SVGIG (reference sequence). The V end was cut by 5 bases, the J end by 9 bases, with 17 bases between. The CDR3 protein is CAWARGRASSPLHF. CDR3 DNA sequence: TGTGCCTGGGCTCGGGGCAGGGCGAGTTCACCCCTCCACTTT.

V usage is TRBV6-5 and J usage is TRBJ2-3; 7 positions match TRBD1. CDR3 length: 14 amino acids. The V gene end was trimmed by 6 bases and the J gene end by 9 bases; junction bases not matched to a gene: 12. CDR1 and CDR2 from the germline V gene are MNHEY and SVGAGI. In DNA, the CDR3 is TGTGCCAGCAGGCCATTAACAGGGGAGACAACGCAGTATTTT. Its translation: CASRPLTGETTQYF.

The J gene is TRBJ2-5, the V gene TRBV13, with 7 bases matching TRBD2. CDR1 and CDR2 (germline): PRHDT, FYEKMQ (reference sequence). V shed 8 bases, J shed 4 bases, and the junction held 10 bases outside the gene matches. The CDR3 contains 14 residues. The CDR3 sequence: CASRVGGKRETQYF. The CDR3 coding sequence is TGTGCCAGCCGCGTGGGGGGGAAGCGAGAGACCCAGTACTTC.

This clone was observed a single time. CDR3 in amino acids: CASSLGEDTEAFF. In DNA, the CDR3 is TGTGCCAGCAGTCTAGGGGAAGACACTGAAGCTTTCTTT. The rearrangement joins TRBV27 to TRBJ1-1; tentative D call: TRBD1 (5 bases). The germline gives CDR1 MNHEY, CDR2 SMNVEV (reference sequence). This CDR3 comprises 13 residues. Trimming took off 5 bases at V and 3 bases at J, with 10 bases between the two ends.

The V gene is TRBV7-2, the J gene TRBJ2-1; 14 bases fit TRBD2. The germline V gene has CDR1 SGHTA and CDR2 FQGNSA. V lost 7 bases, J lost 7 bases, and 3 bases stayed unmatched. This CDR3 is 14 amino acids long. The CDR3 loop is CASTGLAGANEQFF. Written as DNA, the CDR3 is TGTGCCAGCACGGGACTAGCGGGGGCTAATGAGCAGTTCTTC.

This clone was recorded only once. The chain uses TRBV30 and TRBJ1-4; perhaps TRBD1 as D (5 bases). CDR3 size: 17 residues. V was clipped by 3 bases and J by 8 bases, with 25 bases between them. The germline V gene encodes CDR1 GTSNPN and CDR2 SVGIG (reference sequence). CDR3 DNA: TGTGCCTGGAGCGCGATGGGGACCGACAACCTAGGGGAAAAACTGTTTTTT. Translated: CAWSAMGTDNLGEKLFF.